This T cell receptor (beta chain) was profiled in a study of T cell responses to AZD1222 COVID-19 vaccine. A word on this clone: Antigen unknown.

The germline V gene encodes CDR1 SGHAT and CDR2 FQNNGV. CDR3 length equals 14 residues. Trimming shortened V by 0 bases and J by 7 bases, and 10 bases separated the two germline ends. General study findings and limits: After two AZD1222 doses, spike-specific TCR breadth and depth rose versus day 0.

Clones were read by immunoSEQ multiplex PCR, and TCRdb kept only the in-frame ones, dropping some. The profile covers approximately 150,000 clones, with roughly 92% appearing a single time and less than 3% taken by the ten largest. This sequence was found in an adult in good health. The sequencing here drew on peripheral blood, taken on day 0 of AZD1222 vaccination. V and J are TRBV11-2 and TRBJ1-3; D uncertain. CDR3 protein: CASSLDPIENTIYF. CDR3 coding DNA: TGTGCCAGCAGCTTAGATCCTATCGAGAACACCATATATTTT.